This T cell receptor (beta chain) was sequenced for a study of beta chain features in type 1 diabetes. Broader study findings: For Type 1 diabetes patients, all four CD4+ subsets carried TCRB CDR3s that were moderately but significantly shorter.

The entirety of the isolated RNA underwent reverse transcription, so expressed TCRB transcripts were sequenced. Data came from immunoSEQ multiplex PCR; TCRdb stores just in-frame clones and leaves some out. The sample contains some 640,000 clones, more than 12% of which appear only once. Germline CDR1 reads MNHNS; CDR2 reads SASEGT. CDR3 length: 15 residues. Trimming shortened V by 6 bases and J by 2 bases, and 17 bases separated the two germline ends. Based on CD45RO/CCR7/CD25/CD127/CD95/CD27, CD4+ regulatory, stem cell-like memory, naive and central memory cells were sorted. Purity exceeding 95% was reached by all sorted populations. In the case of this clone: The target antigen is unknown.

V usage is TRBV6-1 and J usage is TRBJ2-7; D is possibly TRBD1 (6 bases). The origin of this receptor is a young man with type 1 diabetes. The sequenced material came from naive CD4+ T cells from blood. The DNA for the CDR3 is TGTGCCAGCAGCTTTACAGGGCCCCTCCCCTACGAGCAGTACTTC. It codes for CASSFTGPLPYEQYF.